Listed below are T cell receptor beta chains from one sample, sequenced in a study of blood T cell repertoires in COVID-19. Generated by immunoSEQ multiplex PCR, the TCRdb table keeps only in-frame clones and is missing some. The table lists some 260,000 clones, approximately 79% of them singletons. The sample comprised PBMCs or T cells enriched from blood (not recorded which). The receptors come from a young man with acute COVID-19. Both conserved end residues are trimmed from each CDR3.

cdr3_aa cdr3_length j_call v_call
ASSPTDRRNTIY 12 TRBJ1-3 TRBV18
ASSQDPDRGLGNTIY 15 TRBJ1-3 TRBV3-1/TRBV3-2
ASKREGVGNTIY 12 TRBJ1-3 TRBV27
AWRLGTKSIF 10 TRBJ2-1 TRBV30
ASSPRGGRNTEAF 13 TRBJ1-1 TRBV7-2
ASSPLEGGEQF 11 TRBJ2-1 TRBV7-3
SVEQGLGEKLF 11 TRBJ1-4 TRBV29-1
ASSQGGRGWDTQY 13 TRBJ2-3 TRBV3-1/TRBV3-2
ASSFLGLQADTQY 13 TRBJ2-3 TRBV27
ASSIAPGVKLF 11 TRBJ1-4 TRBV19
ASSLSGVETQY 11 TRBJ2-3 TRBV12-3/TRBV12-4
ASSFSSGTGDGYT 13 TRBJ1-2 TRBV27
ARSLGTGNTEAF 12 TRBJ1-1 TRBV30
ASWLQENTEAF 11 TRBJ1-1 TRBV12-3/TRBV12-4
ASRGAIYGGRRETSAEAF 18 TRBJ1-1 TRBV19
ASMERGNEQF 10 TRBJ2-1 TRBV3-1/TRBV3-2
ASSYWGGREYNEQF 14 TRBJ2-1 TRBV6-5
ASSEGAGWVQY 11 TRBJ2-3 TRBV4-1
ASKSGTSRNEQF 12 TRBJ2-1 TRBV6-5
ATLYSGLAGELF 12 TRBJ2-2 TRBV24-1
ASSSTLELIETQY 13 TRBJ2-5 TRBV27
ASYPRGRGADTQY 13 TRBJ2-3 TRBV6-5
ASSLTGSGYGYT 12 TRBJ1-2 TRBV5-6
ASSFIRDTGGSPLH 14 TRBJ1-6 TRBV6-5
ATSDLKLSTDTQY 13 TRBJ2-3 TRBV24-1
ASSLVVGGNSPLH 13 TRBJ1-6 TRBV5-1
ATRAGLAGSADTQY 14 TRBJ2-3 TRBV24-1
ASSLTVAEQF 10 TRBJ2-1 TRBV28
ASTFGVPDSYGYT 13 TRBJ1-2 TRBV19
ASSQDITQPQH 11 TRBJ1-5 TRBV11-2
ASSRARAKTEAF 12 TRBJ1-1 TRBV11-2
ASSEFGASGAKY 12 TRBJ2-5 TRBV2
AVERRGGTDTQY 12 TRBJ2-3 TRBV6-5
SVGLGTGGEKLF 12 TRBJ1-4 TRBV29-1
ASSLDPGGDTGELF 14 TRBJ2-2 TRBV5-4
ASSPSVGGYT 10 TRBJ1-2 TRBV9
ASTPTGTGRPGYT 13 TRBJ1-2 TRBV28
ASSDPGREAFNEQF 14 TRBJ2-1 TRBV9
ASTRTSGGQTDTQY 14 TRBJ2-3 TRBV25-1
SGQELSGNTIY 11 TRBJ1-3 TRBV29-1
ASSDEEAGVDTQY 13 TRBJ2-3 TRBV25-1
ATSGQVWNEQF 11 TRBJ2-1 TRBV15
ASSFSGGASGELF 13 TRBJ2-2 TRBV7-6